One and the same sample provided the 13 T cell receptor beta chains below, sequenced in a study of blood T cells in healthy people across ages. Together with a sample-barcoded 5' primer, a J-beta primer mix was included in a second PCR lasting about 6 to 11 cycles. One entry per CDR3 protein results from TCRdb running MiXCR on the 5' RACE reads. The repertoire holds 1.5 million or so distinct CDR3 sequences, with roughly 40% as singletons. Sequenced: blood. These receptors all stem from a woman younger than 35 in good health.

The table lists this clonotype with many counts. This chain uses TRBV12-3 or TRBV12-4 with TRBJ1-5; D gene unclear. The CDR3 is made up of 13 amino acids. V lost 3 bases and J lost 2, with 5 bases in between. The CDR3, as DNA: TGTGCCAGCAGTTTGGCGGGCAATCAGCCCCAGCATTTT. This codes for CASSLAGNQPQHF.

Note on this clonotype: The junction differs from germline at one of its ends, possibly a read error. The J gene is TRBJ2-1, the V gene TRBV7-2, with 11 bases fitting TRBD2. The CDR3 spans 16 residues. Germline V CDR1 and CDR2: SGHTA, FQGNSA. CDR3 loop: CVSSLVGTSGHNEQFF. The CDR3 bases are TGTGTCAGCAGCTTAGTGGGGACTAGCGGTCACAATGAGCAGTTCTTC.

The CDR3 region has the DNA TGTGCCAGCAGCCCCGGGACAGGGGGCAGTCAAGAGACCCAGTACTTC. This sequence encodes CASSPGTGGSQETQYF. V is TRBV7-9 and J is TRBJ2-5; 12 positions agree with TRBD1. The junction had 6 bases not matched to a gene; V was cut back by 5 bases and J by 2 bases. Germline values: CDR1 SEHNR, CDR2 FQNEAQ (reference sequence). The CDR3 is 16 residues long. The variable domain in full, with the rest retrieved from reference TRBV7-9 and TRBJ2-5, is DTGVSQNPRHKITKRGQNVTFRCDPISEHNRLYWYRQTLGQGPEFLTYFQNEAQLEKSRLLSDRFSAERPKGSFSTLEIQRTEQGDSAMYLCASSPGTGGSQETQYFGPGTRLLVL.

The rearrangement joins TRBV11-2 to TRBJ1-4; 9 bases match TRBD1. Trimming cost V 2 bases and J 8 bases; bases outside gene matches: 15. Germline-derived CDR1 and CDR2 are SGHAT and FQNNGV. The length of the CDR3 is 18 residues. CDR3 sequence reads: CASSLPGTGPRRSEKLFF. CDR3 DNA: TGTGCCAGCAGCTTACCCGGGACAGGGCCCCGTCGCAGCGAAAAACTGTTTTTT.

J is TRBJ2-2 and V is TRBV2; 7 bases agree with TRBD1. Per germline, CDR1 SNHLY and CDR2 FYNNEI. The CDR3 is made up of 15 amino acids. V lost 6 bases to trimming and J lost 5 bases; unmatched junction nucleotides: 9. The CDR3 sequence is CASRVRDRWTGELFF. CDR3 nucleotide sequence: TGTGCCAGCAGGGTCCGGGACAGATGGACCGGGGAGCTGTTTTTT.

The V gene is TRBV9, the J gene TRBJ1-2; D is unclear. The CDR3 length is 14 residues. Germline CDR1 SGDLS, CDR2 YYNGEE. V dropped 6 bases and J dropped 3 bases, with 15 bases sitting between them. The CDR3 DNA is TGTGCCAGCATGGGCGGAACCGGGGACTATGGCTACACCTTC. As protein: CASMGGTGDYGYTF.

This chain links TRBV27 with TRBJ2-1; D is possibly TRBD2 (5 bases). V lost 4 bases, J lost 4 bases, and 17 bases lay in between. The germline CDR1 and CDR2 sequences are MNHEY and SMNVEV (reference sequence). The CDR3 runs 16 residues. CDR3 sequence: CASSSPTRDQYNEQFF. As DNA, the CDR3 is TGTGCCAGCAGTTCCCCCACTCGGGATCAATACAATGAGCAGTTCTTC.

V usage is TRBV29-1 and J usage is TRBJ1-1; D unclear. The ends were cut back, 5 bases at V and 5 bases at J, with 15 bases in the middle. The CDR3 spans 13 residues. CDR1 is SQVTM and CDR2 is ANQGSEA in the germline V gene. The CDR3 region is CSVSRVLGTEAFF. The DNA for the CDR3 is TGCAGCGTTAGTCGAGTCTTGGGAACTGAAGCTTTCTTT.

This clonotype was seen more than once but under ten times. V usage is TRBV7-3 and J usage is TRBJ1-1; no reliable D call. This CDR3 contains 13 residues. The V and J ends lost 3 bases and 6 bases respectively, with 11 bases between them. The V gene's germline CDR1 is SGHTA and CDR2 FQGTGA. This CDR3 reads CASSFNHGAEAFF. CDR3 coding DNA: TGTGCCAGCAGCTTTAATCATGGGGCTGAAGCTTTCTTT.

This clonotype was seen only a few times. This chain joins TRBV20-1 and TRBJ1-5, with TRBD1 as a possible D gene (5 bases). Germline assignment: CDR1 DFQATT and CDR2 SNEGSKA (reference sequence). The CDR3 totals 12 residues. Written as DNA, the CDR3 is TGCAGCCTTGGGGGGAGCAATCAGCCCCAGCATTTT. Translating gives CSLGGSNQPQHF.

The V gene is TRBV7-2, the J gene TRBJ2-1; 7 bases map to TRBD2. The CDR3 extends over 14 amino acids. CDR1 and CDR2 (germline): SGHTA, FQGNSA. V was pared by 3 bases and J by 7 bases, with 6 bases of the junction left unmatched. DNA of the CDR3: TGTGCCAGCAGCTTTCTAACTAGCGTTAATGAGCAGTTCTTC. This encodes CASSFLTSVNEQFF.

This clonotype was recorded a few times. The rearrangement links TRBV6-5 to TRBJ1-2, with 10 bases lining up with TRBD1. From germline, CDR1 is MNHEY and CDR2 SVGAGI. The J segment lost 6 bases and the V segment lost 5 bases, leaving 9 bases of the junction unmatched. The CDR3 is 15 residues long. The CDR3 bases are TGTGCCAGCAGTCCCCAGGGACAGGGGATGCATGGCTACACCTTC. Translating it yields CASSPQGQGMHGYTF.

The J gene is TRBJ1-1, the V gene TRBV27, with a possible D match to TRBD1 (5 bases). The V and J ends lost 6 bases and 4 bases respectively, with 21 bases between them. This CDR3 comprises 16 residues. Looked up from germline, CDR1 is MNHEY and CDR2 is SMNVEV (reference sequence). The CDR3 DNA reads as TGTGCCAGCAGGACGAAGGGTGACCCAAGGGGCACTGAAGCTTTCTTT. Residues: CASRTKGDPRGTEAFF.